Sequencing of this TCR beta chain was carried out in a study of CD8 T cells in ankylosing spondylitis (dated by TCRdb to between 2016 and 2019). Study-level background: The study set out to find disease-linked TCR variants by profiling T cell receptor beta repertoires in ankylosing spondylitis patients and healthy donors. Peripheral blood samples were taken, and synovial fluid was additionally collected from ankylosing spondylitis patients. In total, the full study cohort was made up of approximately 99 healthy donors and 20 to 25 ankylosing spondylitis patients.

As regards this clonotype: Its cognate antigen has yet to be identified. No base quality information exists; no much larger clone differs at one position.

Taken from cysteine to phenylalanine, the CDR3 has 14 residues. Only the CDR3 DNA is retained, 42 bases long and in frame from the first base. V and J are truncated by 1 base and 7 bases respectively, leaving an intervening sequence of 13 bases. Via the germline V gene, CDR1 is SNHLY and CDR2 FYNNEI. The reads were generated on an Illumina HiSeq 2500. Quantitative 5'-RACE with molecular barcodes was the method used to prepare the TCR beta libraries. For the original study's pipeline: To identify disease-linked TCR variants, a new computational method was used, one built on a probabilistic model of VDJ rearrangement. The raw public reads went through TCRdb reprocessing: fastp at Q25, MiXCR clone calling, in-frame beta chains kept. Each entry is one CDR3 protein sequence, shown with its most common DNA and genes. The V and J calls were not made by the authors but by TCRdb's processing. The sample table records under 300,000 distinct CDR3 sequences; around a tenth of these occur just once. Less than 7% of the sample goes to the ten largest clones.

General study outcomes and caveats: A CD8+ phenotype was shown by the disease-linked clones, which were found at relatively low frequencies in peripheral blood. Blood from ankylosing spondylitis patients appeared to be characterized by a TCR beta motif made up of about 8 highly homologous amino acid variants. Some of the motif variants had been reported before in the synovial fluid and blood of reactive arthritis patients, a finding that suggests common disease-initiation mechanisms. The disease-linked clones were reported to be significantly enriched in matched synovial fluid samples from ankylosing spondylitis patients.

The sequence derives from a male donor with ankylosing spondylitis or in good health (not recorded which). Specimen: blood, either unsorted or a sorted T cell fraction (not recorded which). The chain is assembled from TRBV2 and TRBJ2-5, with the D gene too uncertain to name. The DNA sequence follows: TGTGCCAGCAGTGAAGGGCAGTTGCCGAGGACCCAGTACTTC. Its amino acids are CASSEGQLPRTQYF.